The sequence of this T cell receptor (beta chain) was determined in a study of identical twins. Findings and limits, study-wide: Invariant cells of the MAIT and iNKT types might have partly distorted the zero-insertion analyses. Conclusions relied on cross-sectional statistical analysis, not following the same donors. The more abundant beta clonotypes in cord blood had fewer insertions, and memory repertoires did not show this.

This clonotype was detected only a few times. Its antigen is still unknown. Germline-derived CDR1 and CDR2 are MGHDK and SYGVNS. Trimming pared 4 bases from V and 1 base from J, leaving 10 bases between. The CDR3 sequence is 14 residues long. TCRdb ran MiXCR on the 5' RACE reads and lists one entry per CDR3 protein. The sample contains 250,000 to 350,000 distinct CDR3 sequences, less than 9.5% of which appear only once. This same sample was also part of a study on yellow fever vaccine responses in identical twins. This second report adds: The T cell response to vaccination in identical twins was reportedly partly convergent and partly personalized.

The source material was CD8+ T cells sorted from blood. This TCR was recovered from a woman under 30 in good health. The V call is TRBV25-1, the J call TRBJ2-5; D is undetermined. The CDR3 is CASSVFGGQETQYF. The CDR3 DNA reads TGTGCCAGCAGTGTCTTTGGCGGCCAAGAGACCCAGTACTTC.